The source of this TCR beta chain is a study of cytomegalovirus exposure and HLA in healthy donors. Generated by immunoSEQ multiplex PCR, the TCRdb table keeps only in-frame clones and is missing some. The top ten clones hold 1.1% of a sample with 100,000 to 150,000 clones, about 91% of them seen once. Comments on this clone: Its antigen is not known.

General study findings and limits: Reported results showed that the classifier diagnosed cytomegalovirus status with high specificity and sensitivity. Among TCR beta chains, those listed as cytomegalovirus-associated numbered roughly 150.

The CDR3 contains 16 residues. J gave up 6 bases and V 6 bases, and 14 bases lay outside the gene matches. Germline lookup yields CDR1 SNHLY and CDR2 FYNNEI. The chain is built from TRBV2 and TRBJ2-7; 10 bases are a match to TRBD1. This TCR derives from a woman under 30 in good health and CMV-seronegative. The sample taken for sequencing was PBMCs. This chain's CDR3 is CASSPRGRQGASEQYF. CDR3 coding DNA: TGTGCCAGCAGCCCACGGGGGAGACAGGGGGCCTCCGAGCAGTACTTC.